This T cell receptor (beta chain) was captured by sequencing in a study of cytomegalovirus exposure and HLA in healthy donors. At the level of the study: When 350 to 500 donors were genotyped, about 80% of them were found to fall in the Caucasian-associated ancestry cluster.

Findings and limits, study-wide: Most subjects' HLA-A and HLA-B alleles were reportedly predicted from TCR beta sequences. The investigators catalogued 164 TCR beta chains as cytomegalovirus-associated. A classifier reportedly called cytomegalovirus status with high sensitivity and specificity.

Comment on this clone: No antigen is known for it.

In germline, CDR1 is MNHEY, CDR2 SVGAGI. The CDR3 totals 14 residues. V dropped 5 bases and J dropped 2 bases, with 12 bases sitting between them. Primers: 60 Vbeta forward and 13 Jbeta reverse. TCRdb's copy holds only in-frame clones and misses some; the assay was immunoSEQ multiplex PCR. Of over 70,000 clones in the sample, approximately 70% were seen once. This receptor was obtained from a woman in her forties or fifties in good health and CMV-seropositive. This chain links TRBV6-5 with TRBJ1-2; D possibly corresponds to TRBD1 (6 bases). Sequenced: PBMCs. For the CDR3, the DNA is TGTGCCAGCAGTATATCAGGGGAGAACTATGGCTACACCTTC. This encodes CASSISGENYGYTF.